What follows describes a single T cell receptor (beta chain). Germline-derived CDR1 and CDR2 are ENHRY and SYGVKD. V trimming: 4 bases; J trimming: 2 bases; junction bases outside the gene matches: 8. The CDR3 contains 16 residues. TCRdb's table, derived via immunoSEQ multiplex PCR, lists solely in-frame clones and lacks some. Found here are 2 million to 2.5 million clones, around 95% of them singletons; the top ten hold around 0.13%. This sample was taken from a study of shared clonotypes between healthy human individuals. About the research overall: For every donor, three CD4 naive, three CD4 memory, two CD8 naive and one CD8 memory plates were used.

In the CD4+ fraction, cells were divided into CD45RA+ naive and CD45RA-negative memory subsets. The TCR sequence derives from a man aged 18 to 29 in good health. V and J are TRBV10-3 and TRBJ2-7, with 10 bases lining up with TRBD1. The sample was naive CD4+ T cells sorted from blood. Subset: CD45RA+ positively selected. The DNA of the CDR3 is TGTGCCATCAGTGTGACCGGGACAGGGGATCCCTACGAGCAGTACTTC. This encodes CAISVTGTGDPYEQYF.